Shown below are 21 T cell receptor beta chains from a single sample sequenced in a study of blood T cell repertoires in COVID-19. Sequencing used immunoSEQ multiplex PCR; TCRdb keeps in-frame clones, though not all of them. This table has roughly 360,000 clones, about 90% appearing once. Sequencing was performed on PBMCs or T cells enriched from blood (not recorded which). Receptors were obtained from a man aged 25 to 45 who had recovered from COVID-19.

The V gene is TRBV15, the J gene TRBJ1-5, with a weak D call TRBD1 (6 bases). The CDR3 spans 18 residues. Germline CDR1 is LNHNV and CDR2 is YYDKDF (reference sequence). V was trimmed by 0 bases and J by 0 bases, leaving 15 bases between them. DNA for the CDR3: TGTGCCACCAGCAGAGAGCTGACAGGTGAAAATAGCAATCAGCCCCAGCATTTT. It translates to CATSRELTGENSNQPQHF.

The rearrangement links TRBV6-1 to TRBJ1-1; the match to TRBD1 covers 7 bases. Germline loops: CDR1 MNHNS, CDR2 SASEGT. The CDR3 has 15 amino acids. V gave up 3 bases and J gave up 3 bases; unmatched junction bases: 7. The CDR3: CASSDRDRQHTEAFF. The CDR3, as DNA: TGTGCCAGCAGTGATCGGGACAGACAGCACACTGAAGCTTTCTTT.

This clone appeared a single time. The chain links TRBV10-2 to TRBJ2-3; 12 positions match TRBD2. CDR1 WSHSY and CDR2 SAAADI come from the germline V gene. The CDR3 runs to 14 residues. After removal of 8 bases from V and 14 bases from J, the junction contained 14 bases not matched to a gene. In DNA form, the CDR3 reads TGCGCCAGCTGGGGGGGGACTAGCGGGCGGACGAGGTATTTT. Translating gives CASWGGTSGRTRYF.

The chain uses TRBV6-6 and TRBJ1-1, with 7 bases fitting TRBD1. Losses at the gene ends were 1 base for V and 7 bases for J; bases not matched to a gene: 6. The germline CDR1 and CDR2 sequences are MNHNY and SVGAGI (reference sequence). The CDR3 sequence is 14 residues long. The CDR3 nucleotides are TGTGCCAGCAGTTACTACGAGACAGGGAGTGAAGCTTTCTTT. Translation: CASSYYETGSEAFF.

This chain links TRBV2 with TRBJ1-1; 7 bases are a match to TRBD1. The CDR3 totals 15 residues. J lost 5 bases, V lost 6 bases, and 12 bases had no gene match. The germline gives CDR1 SNHLY, CDR2 FYNNEI. CDR3 loop: CASRATGAVRTEAFF. Here the CDR3 DNA reads TGTGCCAGCAGAGCCACAGGGGCGGTGAGGACTGAAGCTTTCTTT.

The chain carries TRBV3-1 (or the pseudogene TRBV3-2) and TRBJ2-5; D remains ambiguous. The CDR3 consists of 12 residues. Germline V gene data show CDR1 as LGHDT and CDR2 as YNNKEL (reference sequence). V was cut by 4 bases and J by 7 bases, with 10 bases left in between. CDR3: CASSPTRGTQYF. CDR3 nucleotide sequence: TGTGCCAGCAGCCCCACCCGAGGGACCCAGTACTTC.

CDR3 nucleotides: TGTGCCAGCAGCCCACTAGACAGGGGCGCCGGAAGCTATGGCTACACCTTC. Its protein product is CASSPLDRGAGSYGYTF. This chain links TRBV27 with TRBJ1-2; TRBD1 aligns across 8 bases. The V and J ends lost 6 bases and 4 bases, in that order; junction bases with no gene match: 16. The length of the CDR3 is 17 residues. CDR1 and CDR2 from the germline V gene are MNHEY and SMNVEV (reference sequence).

This clone has a single count. V is TRBV30 and J is TRBJ2-3; 9 nucleotides agree with TRBD2. CDR1 GTSNPN and CDR2 SVGIG come from the germline V gene (reference sequence). The CDR3 is 14 amino acids. V was clipped by 5 bases and J by 7 bases; unmatched bases: 10. This CDR3 is CAWERGAPGNTQYF. As DNA, the CDR3 is TGTGCCTGGGAGCGGGGGGCACCGGGGAATACGCAGTATTTT.

This clone was observed a few times. The chain recombines TRBV6-5 with TRBJ2-3, with 9 bases fitting TRBD2. Trimming removed 10 bases from V and 1 base from J; junction bases left unmatched: 6. The germline V gene has CDR1 MNHEY and CDR2 SVGAGI. The CDR3 contains 14 residues. The CDR3 is CATGRGGGTDTQYF. The CDR3 DNA sequence: TGTGCCACCGGGCGGGGGGGTGGCACAGATACGCAGTATTTT.

CDR3 amino acids: CASSELEDQPQHF. In DNA, the CDR3 is TGTGCCAGCAGTGAACTTGAGGATCAGCCCCAGCATTTT. This chain uses TRBV6-1 with TRBJ1-5; D unresolved. The CDR3 contains 13 residues. V lost 2 bases, J lost 5 bases, and 7 bases lay in between. CDR1 is MNHNS and CDR2 is SASEGT in the germline V gene.

The genes are TRBV4-1 and TRBJ1-5; no clear D gene. Trimming removed 0 bases at V and 7 bases at J, with 13 bases between. This CDR3 is built from 15 residues. Germline V gene data show CDR1 as MGHRA and CDR2 as YSYEKL. The CDR3 reads CASSQDLGRGQPQHF. The CDR3 coding sequence is TGCGCCAGCAGCCAAGATTTAGGCCGCGGCCAGCCCCAGCATTTT.

The count of this clone is one. The chain uses TRBV30 and TRBJ1-1; tentatively, D is TRBD1 (5 bases). Trimming took off 1 base at V and 4 bases at J, with 7 bases between the two ends. Per the germline V gene, CDR1 is GTSNPN and CDR2 is SVGIG (reference sequence). This CDR3 contains 12 residues. The CDR3 loop is CAWSGGGTEAFF. Here the CDR3 DNA reads TGTGCCTGGAGTGGCGGGGGCACTGAAGCTTTCTTT.

The rearrangement joins TRBV7-2 to TRBJ2-1; D possibly corresponds to TRBD2 (5 bases). Per the germline V gene, CDR1 is SGHTA and CDR2 is FQGNSA. Trimming took off 10 bases at V and 3 bases at J, with 16 bases between the two ends. This CDR3 is 14 amino acids long. CDR3: CAIDWPGSYNEQFF. CDR3 nucleotides: TGTGCCATCGACTGGCCGGGGAGCTACAATGAGCAGTTCTTC.

Notes on this clone: The same CDR3 also results from other DNA sequences found in this sample. The gene calls are TRBV29-1 and TRBJ1-3, with a tentative D call TRBD1 (5 bases). V lost 6 bases and J lost 2, with 11 bases in between. The V gene's germline CDR1 is SQVTM and CDR2 ANQGSEA. The CDR3 covers 13 residues. CDR3 protein: CSVAQGTGNTIYF. CDR3 nucleotide sequence: TGCAGCGTCGCTCAGGGTACTGGAAACACCATATATTTT.

V usage is TRBV19 and J usage is TRBJ1-1; tentative D call: TRBD1 (5 bases). V was cut by 3 bases and J by 5 bases, with 10 bases left in between. CDR1 LNHDA and CDR2 SQIVND come from the germline V gene (reference sequence). The CDR3 is 13 residues long. CDR3 nucleotides: TGTGCCAGTAGTATCGGGGAGGGGACTGAAGCTTTCTTT. It encodes CASSIGEGTEAFF.

The chain combines TRBV29-1 with TRBJ1-1; tentative D call: TRBD1 (6 bases). V was shortened by 6 bases and J by 3 bases, with 11 bases between the two germline ends. CDR1 and CDR2 from the germline V gene are SQVTM and ANQGSEA. This CDR3 spans 12 amino acids. The CDR3 spells CSVVTGYTEAFF. The CDR3 nucleotides read TGCAGCGTAGTCACAGGGTACACTGAAGCTTTCTTT.

This rearrangement joins TRBV19 to TRBJ1-6; 9 bases agree with TRBD1. V trimming: 4 bases; J trimming: 10 bases; junction bases outside the gene matches: 8. CDR1 is LNHDA and CDR2 is SQIVND in the germline V gene (reference sequence). The CDR3 runs to 15 residues. This chain's CDR3 is CASSTAQGASSPLHF. The CDR3 bases are TGTGCCAGTAGTACCGCACAGGGGGCAAGCTCACCCCTCCACTTT.

The count of this clone is one. V usage is TRBV18 and J usage is TRBJ2-7, with TRBD1 matching 8 bases. CDR3 size: 15 residues. The germline CDR1 and CDR2 sequences are KGHSH and LQKENI. After removal of 4 bases from V and 0 bases from J, the junction contained 5 bases not matched to a gene. CDR3 nucleotides: TGTGCCAGCTCACGGCCCGGGACAGGCTCCTACGAGCAGTACTTC. Amino acids: CASSRPGTGSYEQYF.

The rearrangement joins TRBV19 to TRBJ1-6, with unresolved D. The germline CDR1 and CDR2 sequences are LNHDA and SQIVND (reference sequence). This CDR3 is 13 amino acids long. The V gene lost 6 bases and the J gene lost 10 bases, with 13 bases spanning the gap. The CDR3 region has the DNA TGTGCCAGTAGGGCGGGGATTAGGTCACCCCTCCACTTT. It is translated as CASRAGIRSPLHF.

The genes are TRBV4-1 and TRBJ1-2; 8 bases map to TRBD1. Germline V gene sequence: CDR1 MGHRA, CDR2 YSYEKL. This CDR3 has 15 residues. The junction had 6 bases not matched to a gene; V was cut back by 0 bases and J by 6 bases. The CDR3 reads CASSQDRSGGDGYTF. In DNA, the CDR3 is TGCGCCAGCAGCCAAGATCGATCAGGGGGCGATGGCTACACCTTC.

This clone appeared a few times. The chain links TRBV12-3 or TRBV12-4 to TRBJ1-2; D is unclear. The CDR3 totals 13 residues. Between the trimmed V and J ends, which lost 7 bases and 8 bases, there was a span of 17 bases. CDR3 bases: TGTGCCAGCACTTCCCTGGAGGGCGGAGGCTACACCTTC. Protein sequence: CASTSLEGGGYTF.